The 13 T cell receptor beta chains presented below share a single source sample, sequenced in a study of identical twins. TCRdb reprocessed the 5' RACE reads via MiXCR and lists one record per CDR3 protein. The sample has 1,800,000 or so distinct CDR3 sequences; about 31% are singletons. Sequencing was done on a sample of cord blood. The receptor source for this set is a newborn girl in good health.

Details on this clonotype: Compared with germline, one end of the junction differs, possibly owing to a read error. In nucleotides, the CDR3 is TGCGCCCGCAGACTTTCCTACGAGCAGTACTTC. As protein: CARRLSYEQYF. This chain uses TRBV5-1 with TRBJ2-7, with D unresolved. CDR3 length: 11 amino acids. Looked up from germline, CDR1 is SGHRS and CDR2 is YFSETQ.

This clonotype has a handful of counts. This chain uses TRBV24-1 with TRBJ1-2; tentatively, D is TRBD1 (6 bases). The CDR3 totals 14 residues. V dropped 2 bases and J dropped 8 bases, with 14 bases sitting between them. Germline CDR1 KGHDR, CDR2 SFDVKD. The CDR3 reads CATSDSPQGRGYTF. CDR3 nucleotide sequence: TGTGCCACCAGTGATTCGCCTCAGGGGAGAGGCTACACCTTC.

The chain employs TRBV7-9 and TRBJ2-7; 9 nucleotides align to TRBD2. Germline V gene lookup returns CDR1 SEHNR and CDR2 FQNEAQ (reference sequence). This CDR3 contains 14 residues. J was trimmed by 7 bases and V by 3 bases; bases with no gene match: 7. The CDR3 here is CASSLRGGDNEQYF. In nucleotides, the CDR3 is TGTGCCAGCAGCTTGCGCGGGGGGGACAATGAGCAGTACTTC.

This clonotype was seen more than once but under ten times. The chain employs TRBV6-5 and TRBJ2-7; perhaps D is TRBD1 or TRBD2 (5 bases each). The J call may be mistaken, given a closer DNA end match to TRBJ2-5. The germline gives CDR1 MNHEY, CDR2 SVGAGI. The CDR3 loop spans 13 amino acids. CDR3 nucleotides: TGTGCCAGCAGTTCCCTCGAGGGGGAGACCCAGTACTTC. Translating gives CASSSLEGETQYF.

Note on this clonotype: At one of its ends the junction is not consistent with the germline gene, which may arise from a read error. CDR3 in DNA: TGTGCCAGCAGTTTGGGGACTAGCGGGACCAAAAACATTCGGTACTTC. Translation gives CASSLGTSGTKNIRYF. The chain links TRBV28 to TRBJ2-4, with 13 positions matching TRBD2. CDR1 and CDR2 from the germline V gene are MDHEN and SYDVKM. The CDR3 spans 16 residues. Based on the CDR3 plus reference TRBV28 and TRBJ2-4, the full variable domain is DVKVTQSSRYLVKRTGEKVFLECVQDMDHENMFWYRQDPGLGLRLIYFSYDVKMKEKGDIPEGYSVSREKKERFSLILESASTNQTSMYLCASSLGTSGTKNIRYFGAGTRLSVL.

The chain carries TRBV7-9 and TRBJ2-5; 12 nucleotides agree with TRBD2. This CDR3 comprises 17 residues. Looked up from germline, CDR1 is SEHNR and CDR2 is FQNEAQ (reference sequence). Trimming took 3 bases from V and 2 from J; bases not matched to a gene: 7. The CDR3: CASSFPGLAGFQETQYF. The CDR3, as DNA: TGTGCCAGCAGCTTCCCAGGACTAGCGGGATTTCAAGAGACCCAGTACTTC.

This clonotype was recorded a few times. This chain links TRBV25-1 with TRBJ2-7, with TRBD1 matching over 8 bases. Trimming cost V 4 bases and J 5 bases; bases outside gene matches: 13. The CDR3 contains 16 residues. Germline V lookup: CDR1 MGHDK, CDR2 SYGVNS. The CDR3 loop reads CASSAPGQGFLDEQYF. As DNA, the CDR3 is TGTGCCAGCAGTGCCCCAGGACAGGGTTTTCTCGACGAGCAGTACTTC.

V is TRBV28 and J is TRBJ1-1; tentative D call: TRBD1 (6 bases). The length of the CDR3 is 14 residues. Trimming shortened V by 6 bases and J by 1 base, and 12 bases separated the two germline ends. In germline, CDR1 is MDHEN, CDR2 SYDVKM. CDR3 loop: CASSQGRENTEAFF. For the CDR3, the DNA is TGTGCCAGCAGCCAGGGGCGGGAGAACACTGAAGCTTTCTTT.

The chain employs TRBV3-1 and TRBJ2-7, with 11 bases aligning to TRBD2. The CDR3 spans 16 residues. Germline trimming cut 1 base from V and 6 bases from J; bases unmatched to any gene: 8. Germline CDR1 and CDR2: LGHDT and YNNKEL (reference sequence). The CDR3 nucleotides read TGTGCCAGCAGCCAAGGACTACTAGCGGGGGTTGGCGAGCAGTACTTC. Translated: CASSQGLLAGVGEQYF.

This clonotype was seen a handful of times. CDR3 in amino acids: CATSDLGTGAGGNEQFF. CDR3 coding DNA: TGTGCCACCAGTGATTTGGGGACAGGGGCTGGAGGCAATGAGCAGTTCTTC. The chain recombines TRBV24-1 with TRBJ2-1; 10 nucleotides line up with TRBD1. This CDR3 is 17 amino acids long. With 0 bases clipped from V and 6 bases from J, the junction kept 7 bases outside the gene matches. The germline gives CDR1 KGHDR, CDR2 SFDVKD.

The sample holds a few counts of this clonotype. V usage is TRBV6-4 and J usage is TRBJ1-2, with D possibly being TRBD1 (5 bases). V was shortened by 2 bases and J by 4 bases, with 14 bases between the two germline ends. The CDR3 has 15 amino acids. Germline V gene sequence: CDR1 MRHNA, CDR2 SNTAGT. The CDR3 DNA reads as TGTGCCAGCAGTGACGCCAGGGTAACTGGCTATGGCTACACCTTC. This translates into CASSDARVTGYGYTF.

The chain employs TRBV20-1 and TRBJ2-1; 12 positions match TRBD2. The CDR3 sequence is 13 residues long. Looked up from germline, CDR1 is DFQATT and CDR2 is SNEGSKA (reference sequence). Trimming cost V 8 bases and J 7 bases; bases outside gene matches: 6. In DNA, the CDR3 is TGCAGTCCCCCCGGACTAGCGGGAAATGAGCAGTTCTTC. It yields the protein CSPPGLAGNEQFF.

This clonotype was counted between two and nine times. V usage is TRBV6-1 and J usage is TRBJ2-7; 10 nucleotides line up with TRBD1. From germline, CDR1 is MNHNS and CDR2 SASEGT. The J segment lost 2 bases and the V segment lost 10 bases, leaving 8 bases of the junction unmatched. The CDR3 consists of 14 residues. Here the CDR3 reads CATVRDRGTYEQYF. The DNA for the CDR3 is TGTGCCACCGTCCGGGACAGGGGTACCTACGAGCAGTACTTC.